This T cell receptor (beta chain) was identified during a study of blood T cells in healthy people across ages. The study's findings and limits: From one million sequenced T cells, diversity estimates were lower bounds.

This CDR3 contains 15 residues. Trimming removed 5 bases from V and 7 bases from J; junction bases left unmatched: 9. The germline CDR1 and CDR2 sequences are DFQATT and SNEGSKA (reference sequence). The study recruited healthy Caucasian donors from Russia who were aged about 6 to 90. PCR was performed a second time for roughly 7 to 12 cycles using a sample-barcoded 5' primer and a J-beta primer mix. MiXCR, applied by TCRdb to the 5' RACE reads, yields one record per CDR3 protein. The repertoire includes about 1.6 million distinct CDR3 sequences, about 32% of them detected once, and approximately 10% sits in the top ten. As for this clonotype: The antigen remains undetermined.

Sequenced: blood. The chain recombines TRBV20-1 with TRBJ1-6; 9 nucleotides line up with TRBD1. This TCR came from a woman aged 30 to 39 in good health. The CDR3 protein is CSAETGGTRNSPLHF. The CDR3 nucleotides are TGCAGTGCTGAGACAGGGGGAACTCGGAATTCACCCCTCCACTTT.